This record covers a single T cell receptor (beta chain). This entry belongs to a study of CD8 T cells in Susac syndrome. Sequencing targeted TCR beta in T cells from blood (CD8+ and CD4+). V was clipped by 6 bases and J by 5 bases; unmatched bases: 14. This CDR3 is built from 15 residues. Germline V gene sequence: CDR1 SQVTM, CDR2 ANQGSEA. An amount of RNA that ranged from roughly 0.5 to 1 ug was reverse transcribed with random hexamers. The amplification used immunoSEQ multiplex PCR on TCR beta CDR3; it spanned 54 Vbeta and 13 Jbeta. Using its own MiXCR run on the immunoSEQ multiplex PCR reads, TCRdb lists one record per CDR3 protein. The sample shows around 150,000 distinct CDR3 sequences, about 93% of them seen only once.

The sequence was collected from a human donor in good health. The specimen was CD4+ T cells from PBMCs. V usage is TRBV29-1 and J usage is TRBJ1-2, with 8 bases lining up with TRBD1. The CDR3 sequence is CSVTQGAPSGYGYTF. In DNA, the CDR3 is TGCAGCGTGACGCAGGGGGCACCGTCTGGATATGGCTACACCTTC. The entire variable domain, with the rest obtained from reference TRBV29-1 and TRBJ1-2, is as follows: SAVISQKPSRDICQRGTSLTIQCQVDSQVTMMFWYRQQPGQSLTLIATANQGSEATYESGFVIDKFPISRPNLTFSTLTVSNMSPEDSSIYLCSVTQGAPSGYGYTFGSGTRLTVV.